This TCR beta chain appears in the sequencing data of a study of T cell clusters in autoimmune cytopenias. Overall study context: Healthy control donors averaged around 54 years of age, with a median of roughly 60 years.

TRB rearrangements were amplified by touch-down multiplex PCR with mixed TRB-A/B primers. TCRdb reprocessed the multiplex PCR reads, with one entry per CDR3 protein and no DNA. Here the sample table reports under 14,000 distinct CDR3 sequences. Points from the study as a whole: TRB repertoire shifts in secondary cytopenia and chronic lymphocytic leukemia mostly reflected lymphoma, not autoimmunity.

About this clonotype itself: The target antigen is unknown.

Germline-derived CDR1 and CDR2 are SGHNT and YYREEE (reference sequence). The CDR3 covers 18 residues. Some 39,000 genome equivalents of blood DNA were amplified for TRB. The sample also formed part of further work on T cell repertoires in aging, cancer and after chemotherapy. From that study: Repeat sampling of healthy donors over several months to years showed clear clonal overlap.

Material for sequencing was peripheral blood. The chain is built from TRBV5-4 and TRBJ2-7; TCRdb outputs TRBD2, but without DNA this stays unchecked. The sequence was obtained from a human donor in good health. This CDR3 is CASSLGLAGVLGKAEQYF.